These T cell receptor beta chains were read from a single sample in a study of T cells after posttransplantation cyclophosphamide. Assay used: immunoSEQ multiplex PCR; TCRdb lists only in-frame clones, some missing. The sample has about 47,000 clones, roughly 92% seen once. Sequenced material: PBMCs. The receptor source for this set is a woman aged 50 to 65 in good health and a related stem cell transplant donor. CDR3s include the opening cysteine and the closing phenylalanine or tryptophan. The order of the fields is CDR3 DNA, CDR3 protein, J gene, clone size, CDR3 length, V gene, D gene. The D gene is left open where the match is weak. Only part of the rows carry a size: once, few, many, or a class if the clone is expanded.

CDR3nt: TGTGCCAGCAGCGTAGGATCAGGGAATCAGCCCCAGCATTTT
CDR3aa: CASSVGSGNQPQHF
j_gene: TRBJ1-5
abundance: -
len: 14
v_gene: TRBV9
d_gene: -

CDR3nt: TGTGCCAGCAGCGCTGGGACTAGCGGACAAGAGACCCAGTACTTC
CDR3aa: CASSAGTSGQETQYF
j_gene: TRBJ2-5
abundance: -
len: 15
v_gene: TRBV9
d_gene: TRBD2

CDR3nt: TGTGCCACAGCACGGCCTAGCGGGGGGGGGAATGAGCAGTTCTTC
CDR3aa: CATARPSGGGNEQFF
j_gene: TRBJ2-1
abundance: once
len: 15
v_gene: TRBV10-3
d_gene: TRBD2

CDR3nt: TGTGCCAGCAGTCCAGCCGGGGATACGCAGTATTTT
CDR3aa: CASSPAGDTQYF
j_gene: TRBJ2-3
abundance: -
len: 12
v_gene: TRBV6-6
d_gene: -

CDR3nt: TGTGCCAGCAGTTTGGGCAGGGCCTCCTACGAGCAGTACTTC
CDR3aa: CASSLGRASYEQYF
j_gene: TRBJ2-7
abundance: -
len: 14
v_gene: TRBV27
d_gene: -

CDR3nt: TGTGCCAGTAGTACAGGGTTGGGGAACACTGAAGCTTTCTTT
CDR3aa: CASSTGLGNTEAFF
j_gene: TRBJ1-1
abundance: -
len: 14
v_gene: TRBV19
d_gene: -

CDR3nt: TGTGCCAGCTCTCTACTAGCGCAAATTTACAATGAGCAGTTCTTC
CDR3aa: CASSLLAQIYNEQFF
j_gene: TRBJ2-1
abundance: few
len: 15
v_gene: TRBV18
d_gene: TRBD2

CDR3nt: TGTGCCAGCAGTTTGGGAGGGATCACTGAAAAACTGTTTTTT
CDR3aa: CASSLGGITEKLFF
j_gene: TRBJ1-4
abundance: -
len: 14
v_gene: TRBV28
d_gene: -

CDR3nt: TGTGCCAGCAGCTTAGGGTTGGCTAGCGGGGTGAATGAGCAGTTCTTC
CDR3aa: CASSLGLASGVNEQFF
j_gene: TRBJ2-1
abundance: once
len: 16
v_gene: TRBV7-9
d_gene: TRBD2

CDR3nt: TGTGCCAGCAGCTTGGGGGGGCCTGAGAAGGAGCAGTACTTC
CDR3aa: CASSLGGPEKEQYF
j_gene: TRBJ2-7
abundance: -
len: 14
v_gene: TRBV28
d_gene: -

CDR3nt: TGCAGCGTTGAACGGGGGGTATATGGCTACACCTTC
CDR3aa: CSVERGVYGYTF
j_gene: TRBJ1-2
abundance: -
len: 12
v_gene: TRBV29-1
d_gene: -

CDR3nt: TGCGCCAGCAGCTTAGGGGGCCCACTAACACAAGAGACCCAGTACTTC
CDR3aa: CASSLGGPLTQETQYF
j_gene: TRBJ2-5
abundance: -
len: 16
v_gene: TRBV5-1
d_gene: TRBD1

CDR3nt: TGTGCCAGTAGTATCGGGGTCTACAATGAGCAGTTCTTC
CDR3aa: CASSIGVYNEQFF
j_gene: TRBJ2-1
abundance: once
len: 13
v_gene: TRBV19
d_gene: -

CDR3nt: TGTGCCAGCAGGCCAAGCGGGGAGGTCGGGGAGCTGTTTTTT
CDR3aa: CASRPSGEVGELFF
j_gene: TRBJ2-2
abundance: -
len: 14
v_gene: TRBV6-4
d_gene: TRBD2

CDR3nt: TGTGCCAGCAGTGGACCCCGTTTGCGGGAGAACATCAATGAGCAGTTCTTC
CDR3aa: CASSGPRLRENINEQFF
j_gene: TRBJ2-1
abundance: -
len: 17
v_gene: TRBV25-1
d_gene: TRBD2

CDR3nt: TGTGCCAGCAGCCCTGGGAACAGGGGTGGTGAAAAACTGTTTTTT
CDR3aa: CASSPGNRGGEKLFF
j_gene: TRBJ1-4
abundance: -
len: 15
v_gene: TRBV7-9
d_gene: TRBD1

CDR3nt: TGTGCCAGCAGCTTTTTTCTCGTTAGCGGGGGACTTAGCACAGATACGCAGTATTTT
CDR3aa: CASSFFLVSGGLSTDTQYF
j_gene: TRBJ2-3
abundance: -
len: 19
v_gene: TRBV5-4
d_gene: TRBD2

CDR3nt: TGTGCCAGTACCCACGGCTCAGGACTTTCCTACGAGCAGTACTTC
CDR3aa: CASTHGSGLSYEQYF
j_gene: TRBJ2-7
abundance: -
len: 15
v_gene: TRBV19
d_gene: -

CDR3nt: TGTGCCAGCAGCTCACCCGACAGACACGAGCAGTACTTC
CDR3aa: CASSSPDRHEQYF
j_gene: TRBJ2-7
abundance: once
len: 13
v_gene: TRBV7-9
d_gene: -

CDR3nt: TGTGCCAGCAGATCGGAAGGGGCCAATCAGCCCCAGCATTTT
CDR3aa: CASRSEGANQPQHF
j_gene: TRBJ1-5
abundance: -
len: 14
v_gene: TRBV6-5
d_gene: -

CDR3nt: TGTGCCAGCAGCTTGGATTCCAGGGGCCACGAGCAGTACTTC
CDR3aa: CASSLDSRGHEQYF
j_gene: TRBJ2-7
abundance: -
len: 14
v_gene: TRBV5-4
d_gene: -

CDR3nt: TGTGCCAGCAGCTCGAGGGATCAAGCGGAAACGTACAATGAGCAGTTCTTC
CDR3aa: CASSSRDQAETYNEQFF
j_gene: TRBJ2-1
abundance: -
len: 17
v_gene: TRBV11-3
d_gene: -

CDR3nt: TGTGCCAGCAGCCGTGATACAGGGGGTAACACTGAAGCTTTCTTT
CDR3aa: CASSRDTGGNTEAFF
j_gene: TRBJ1-1
abundance: once
len: 15
v_gene: TRBV7-8
d_gene: TRBD1

CDR3nt: TGTGCCAGCAGCGGCCGTCTGGCGGGGGGCCCCCACGAGCAGTACTTC
CDR3aa: CASSGRLAGGPHEQYF
j_gene: TRBJ2-7
abundance: once
len: 16
v_gene: TRBV9
d_gene: TRBD2

CDR3nt: TGCGCCAGCAGCCAAGACAGGGGTGGCTCTGGCTACACCTTC
CDR3aa: CASSQDRGGSGYTF
j_gene: TRBJ1-2
abundance: -
len: 14
v_gene: TRBV4-1
d_gene: -

CDR3nt: TGTGCCAGCAGTTTCCGCCTCCCTTTGCAGGGATCTTCACCCCTCCACTTT
CDR3aa: CASSFRLPLQGSSPLHF
j_gene: TRBJ1-6
abundance: -
len: 17
v_gene: TRBV27
d_gene: -

CDR3nt: TGTGCCAGCCGCGACGGGGGGTCTTCCTACGAGCAGTACTTC
CDR3aa: CASRDGGSSYEQYF
j_gene: TRBJ2-7
abundance: -
len: 14
v_gene: TRBV6-5
d_gene: TRBD2

CDR3nt: TGCGCCAGCAGCCCGGAGGGGACAGGGAGTCAGAACGAGCAGTACTTC
CDR3aa: CASSPEGTGSQNEQYF
j_gene: TRBJ2-7
abundance: -
len: 16
v_gene: TRBV5-1
d_gene: TRBD1

CDR3nt: TGTGCCAGCTCCCGCTCCGGGACAGGGTTGAACACTGAAGCTTTCTTT
CDR3aa: CASSRSGTGLNTEAFF
j_gene: TRBJ1-1
abundance: -
len: 16
v_gene: TRBV18
d_gene: TRBD1

CDR3nt: TGTGCCAGCAGCCCCGGGACAGGGGTTGTAGACACTGAAGCTTTCTTT
CDR3aa: CASSPGTGVVDTEAFF
j_gene: TRBJ1-1
abundance: -
len: 16
v_gene: TRBV5-6
d_gene: TRBD1

CDR3nt: TGCGCCAGCAGACCCCGGGACAGGCCCGAGCAGTACTTC
CDR3aa: CASRPRDRPEQYF
j_gene: TRBJ2-7
abundance: once
len: 13
v_gene: TRBV10-2
d_gene: TRBD1

CDR3nt: TGTGCCAGCAGCCGCACTGGGACTAGCGGGCGTGTATTGACCCAGTACTTC
CDR3aa: CASSRTGTSGRVLTQYF
j_gene: TRBJ2-5
abundance: -
len: 17
v_gene: TRBV28
d_gene: TRBD2

CDR3nt: TGTGCCAGCAGCCAAGGCGGGCCCCACGTGTTCTTC
CDR3aa: CASSQGGPHVFF
j_gene: TRBJ2-1
abundance: once
len: 12
v_gene: TRBV14
d_gene: -

CDR3nt: TGTGCCAGCAGCCCGTCCTCAGGAACTGAAGCTTTCTTT
CDR3aa: CASSPSSGTEAFF
j_gene: TRBJ1-1
abundance: -
len: 13
v_gene: TRBV14
d_gene: -

CDR3nt: TGTGCCAGCAGCTTAGAAGGAGGCAGGGGTAATGAAAAACTGTTTTTT
CDR3aa: CASSLEGGRGNEKLFF
j_gene: TRBJ1-4
abundance: -
len: 16
v_gene: TRBV7-9
d_gene: -

CDR3nt: TGCGCCAGCAGCGTGCTGCCTGAGGGACAACAGTCTGGCTACACCTTC
CDR3aa: CASSVLPEGQQSGYTF
j_gene: TRBJ1-2
abundance: -
len: 16
v_gene: TRBV5-1
d_gene: -

CDR3nt: TGTGCCAGCTCACCAGGGGCAGGGGAAATGTACGGCTACACCTTC
CDR3aa: CASSPGAGEMYGYTF
j_gene: TRBJ1-2
abundance: -
len: 15
v_gene: TRBV18
d_gene: -

CDR3nt: TGTGCCAGCAGCCACGGACAGGGTGTACAGCCCCAGCATTTT
CDR3aa: CASSHGQGVQPQHF
j_gene: TRBJ1-5
abundance: -
len: 14
v_gene: TRBV2
d_gene: TRBD1

CDR3nt: TGTGCCAGCAGCGCCTTGGACACTAGCGCCACCGGGGAGCTGTTTTTT
CDR3aa: CASSALDTSATGELFF
j_gene: TRBJ2-2
abundance: -
len: 16
v_gene: TRBV9
d_gene: TRBD2

CDR3nt: TGCGCCACCCAAGGACACTGGAGCAATCAGCCCCAGCATTTT
CDR3aa: CATQGHWSNQPQHF
j_gene: TRBJ1-5
abundance: once
len: 14
v_gene: TRBV5-1
d_gene: -

CDR3nt: TGTGCCAGCAGTGTACAGGGATACGAGCAGTACTTC
CDR3aa: CASSVQGYEQYF
j_gene: TRBJ2-7
abundance: -
len: 12
v_gene: TRBV28
d_gene: -

CDR3nt: TGCGCCAGCTGGCGGGGGGGGAACACCGGGGAGCTGTTTTTT
CDR3aa: CASWRGGNTGELFF
j_gene: TRBJ2-2
abundance: -
len: 14
v_gene: TRBV5-1
d_gene: TRBD2

CDR3nt: TGCAGTGCCTCTCTAGGCTACACCTTC
CDR3aa: CSASLGYTF
j_gene: TRBJ1-2
abundance: once
len: 9
v_gene: TRBV20-1
d_gene: -

CDR3nt: TGTGCCAGTAGTATACCAACCCCTTCCGGGAGGGGAAAACTGTTTTTT
CDR3aa: CASSIPTPSGRGKLFF
j_gene: TRBJ1-4
abundance: -
len: 16
v_gene: TRBV19
d_gene: -

CDR3nt: TGTGCCAGCAGCCCGCCGGGACAGATAGTCTACGAGCAGTACTTC
CDR3aa: CASSPPGQIVYEQYF
j_gene: TRBJ2-7
abundance: few
len: 15
v_gene: TRBV7-9
d_gene: TRBD1

CDR3nt: TGTGCCAGCAGCTTAGAGACAGACCTAACTGGAGCTTTCTTT
CDR3aa: CASSLETDLTGAFF
j_gene: TRBJ1-1
abundance: -
len: 14
v_gene: TRBV7-9
d_gene: -

CDR3nt: TGTGCCAGCAGTTACGCACAGAACACTGAAGCTTTCTTT
CDR3aa: CASSYAQNTEAFF
j_gene: TRBJ1-1
abundance: -
len: 13
v_gene: TRBV6-6
d_gene: -

CDR3nt: TGTGCCAGCAGCCCGCGCGGGAGGAGGTCCTACAATGAGCAGTTCTTC
CDR3aa: CASSPRGRRSYNEQFF
j_gene: TRBJ2-1
abundance: few
len: 16
v_gene: TRBV5-6
d_gene: TRBD2

CDR3nt: TGTGCCAGCAGCTACCTGGGAGGGCTTTACAATGAGCAGTTCTTC
CDR3aa: CASSYLGGLYNEQFF
j_gene: TRBJ2-1
abundance: -
len: 15
v_gene: TRBV7-3
d_gene: TRBD2

CDR3nt: TGTGCCAGCAGTTCGCAGGGGGCGCAGGATGAGCAGTTCTTC
CDR3aa: CASSSQGAQDEQFF
j_gene: TRBJ2-1
abundance: -
len: 14
v_gene: TRBV6-5
d_gene: TRBD1

CDR3nt: TGTGCCACCAGCAGAGATAGATCCAGCGGGGTAAATGAGCAGTTCTTC
CDR3aa: CATSRDRSSGVNEQFF
j_gene: TRBJ2-1
abundance: -
len: 16
v_gene: TRBV15
d_gene: TRBD2